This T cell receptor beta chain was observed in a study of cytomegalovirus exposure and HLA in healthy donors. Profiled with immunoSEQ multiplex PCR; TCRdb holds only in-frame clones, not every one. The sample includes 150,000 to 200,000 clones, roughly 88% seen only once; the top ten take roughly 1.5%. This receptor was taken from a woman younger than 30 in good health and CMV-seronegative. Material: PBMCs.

The CDR3 loop reads CASSDTSGGSGANVLTF. The CDR3 bases are TGTGCCAGCAGTGACACCTCGGGGGGGTCTGGGGCCAACGTCCTGACTTTC. The chain couples TRBV25-1 to TRBJ2-6, with 8 bases fitting TRBD2. With V trimmed by 3 bases and J by 1 base, 5 bases remained unmatched. Germline CDR1 MGHDK, CDR2 SYGVNS. The CDR3 length is 17 residues.